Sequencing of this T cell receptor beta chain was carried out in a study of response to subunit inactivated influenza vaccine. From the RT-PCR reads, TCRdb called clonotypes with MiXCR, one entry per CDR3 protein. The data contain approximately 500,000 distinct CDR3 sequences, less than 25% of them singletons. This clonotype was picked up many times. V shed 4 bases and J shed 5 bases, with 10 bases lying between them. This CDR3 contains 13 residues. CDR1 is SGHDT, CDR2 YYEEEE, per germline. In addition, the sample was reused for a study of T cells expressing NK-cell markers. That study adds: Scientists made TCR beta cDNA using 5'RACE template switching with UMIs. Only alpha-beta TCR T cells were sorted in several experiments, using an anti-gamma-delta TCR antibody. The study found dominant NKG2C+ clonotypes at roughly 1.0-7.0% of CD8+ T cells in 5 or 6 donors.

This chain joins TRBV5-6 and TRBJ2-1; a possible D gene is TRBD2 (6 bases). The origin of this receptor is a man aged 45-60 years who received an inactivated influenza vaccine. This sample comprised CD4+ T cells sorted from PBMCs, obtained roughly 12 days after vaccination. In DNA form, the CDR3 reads TGTGCCAGCAGCCCAGGACTAAACAATGAGCAGTTCTTC. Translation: CASSPGLNNEQFF.